The source of this T cell receptor beta chain is a study of monozygotic twins with inflammatory bowel disease (dated by TCRdb to about 2019). Regarding the study in general: In total, around 30 monozygotic twin pairs made up the full study: 19 Danish pairs, all IBD-discordant, plus nine German pairs, of which four were IBD-concordant and five were IBD-discordant. Within discordant pairs, disease-associated traits were sought mainly by comparing IBD patients with their genetically identical healthy co-twins. Each individual had, on average, about 151 000 unique TCRalpha sequences and 181 000 unique TCRbeta sequences available for analysis.

Results and caveats for the whole study, not just this receptor: Fewer clonotypes were shared with other individuals by IBD patients than by healthy twins, most markedly in patients showing signs of disease activity. IBD patients had lower TCRbeta repertoire diversity, measured by the inverse Simpson index, than their healthy co-twins. Background noise and inter-individual variability may have been introduced into the repertoires by the differing immunosuppressive treatments among patients. Repertoire similarity did not differ between concordant and discordant twins, possibly due to limited statistical power. Distinction between different T cell subtypes could not be achieved in the analysis. No single strong signal or clonotype linked to IBD turned up in the results, so the idea that one exists was not supported.

From each donor, a roughly 2.6 ml peripheral blood sample was collected into PAXgene tubes and stored at -80 degrees C. Without any T cell sorting, total RNA was extracted from whole blood using the PAXgene blood miRNA kit on an automated QIAcube. Peripheral blood from monozygotic twin pairs, either concordant or discordant for inflammatory bowel disease, underwent deep TCRalpha and TCRbeta repertoire profiling that used unique molecular barcoding. For every twin pair, smoking habits were documented, and each individual was categorised as a current, former or never smoker. Libraries were constructed by 5' RACE. Each TCR library was prepared from around 3.5 ug of total RNA. For each sample, cDNA synthesis with SMARTScribe reverse transcriptase was split into eight separate reactions. Unique molecular identifiers containing a 6-nucleotide sample barcode were introduced through template switching during cDNA synthesis. TCRalpha and TCRbeta cDNA was amplified by two nested PCRs of approximately 17 and 9 cycles, with bead purification after each PCR. Before amplification, the cDNA was treated with uracil DNA-glycosylase and purified using the QIAquick PCR purification kit. The second PCR added Illumina TruSeq-compatible adapters along with sample-specific barcodes. TapeStation and Qubit were used to check library quality and concentration, and 4.5 to 6.5 ng of each library was pooled. Sequencing of the pooled libraries was done on an Illumina HiSeq2500 single-index Rapid Run using custom sequencing primers and 2 x 100 bp reads. As for the original processing: MiGEC version 1.2.6 was used for UMI-based consensus assembly to correct PCR and sequencing errors. MiXCR version 2.1.1 handled V(D)J alignment, clonotype assembly and CDR3 extraction. To normalise gene usage, clonotype sharing and MAIT/NKT TCR abundance, the analysis used the top 1000, 10 000 and 20 000 clonotypes per sample. After downsampling to 27 000 UMIs, diversity was calculated as the inverse Simpson index using the vegan R package. Paired Mann-Whitney U tests were applied to discordant twin pairs, and Benjamini-Hochberg correction was used for multiple testing. Based on TCRdb reprocessing of the reads, there is one entry per CDR3 protein sequence, and DNA is missing. The V and J calls were determined by TCRdb, not by the authors. This sample's listing comprises 140,000 to 150,000 distinct CDR3 sequences. Around 1.2% of the sample belongs to the ten largest clones.

The germline V gene gives CDR1 as KGHSH and CDR2 as LQKENI. The CDR3 measures 15 amino acids from cysteine to phenylalanine. No coding sequence is recorded. About this clonotype: Which antigen it targets is not known.

The TCR comes from a human donor with ulcerative colitis or Crohn's disease, or a healthy co-twin of an affected twin (not recorded which). The chain was built from TRBV18 and TRBJ2-1; TCRdb designates TRBD2, a call that cannot be tested without DNA. Sequenced material: blood. The encoded CDR3 is CASSGLAEAPNEQFF. With the rest looked up from the reference TRBV18 and TRBJ2-1 genes rather than sequenced, the full variable domain is NAGVMQNPRHLVRRRGQEARLRCSPMKGHSHVYWYRQLPEEGLKFMVYLQKENIIDESGMPKERFSAEFPKEGPSILRIQQVVRGDSAAYFCASSGLAEAPNEQFFGPGTRLTVL.